This T cell receptor (beta chain) was identified in a study of blood T cell repertoires in COVID-19. Measured with immunoSEQ multiplex PCR; TCRdb has only the in-frame clones, and not every one. Here the sample spans about 210,000 clones, around 80% being singletons. Trimming left V 1 base short and J 8 bases short, with 14 bases between. The CDR3 is 14 amino acids. Per germline, CDR1 LNHDA and CDR2 SQIVND (reference sequence). The material sequenced was peripheral blood. V usage is TRBV19 and J usage is TRBJ1-2; possible D gene TRBD1, 5 bases. This receptor was identified in a woman older than 75 with COVID-19, enrolled during active disease. The CDR3 coding sequence is TGTGCCAGTAGTATAGGGGCAGGGCGGATCGGCTACACCTTC. Translation gives CASSIGAGRIGYTF.